The sequence of this T cell receptor (beta chain) was determined in a study of blood T cell repertoires in COVID-19. Study at large: Acute-phase and convalescent COVID-19 samples originated in the United States, Italy and Spain. Sources were T cells, B-cell-depleted T cells, or PBMCs; the material itself was cDNA or gDNA.

Source study methods: Estimation of nucleated cell counts was performed using reference gene primer amplification. Clones were sequenced by immunoSEQ multiplex PCR, and TCRdb holds only the in-frame ones, with some missing. That table gives V, J and clone size, and the DNA gave D and trimming. In the table there are approximately 100,000 clones, about nine tenths of which are singletons. Trimming removed 2 bases from V and 5 bases from J, with 15 bases in between. CDR3 size: 15 residues. Germline CDR1 and CDR2: SGHNT and YYREEE (reference sequence). The V call is TRBV5-4, the J call TRBJ2-3, with TRBD2 as a possible D gene (6 bases). This TCR came from a man between 65 and 79 years old with acute or convalescent COVID-19. Sequenced sample: peripheral blood. CDR3 loop: CASSFPGEGEDTQYF. The DNA of the CDR3 is TGTGCCAGCAGCTTCCCGGGGGAAGGAGAAGATACGCAGTATTTT.